This T cell receptor (beta chain) was profiled in a study of blood T cell repertoires in COVID-19. About the study: T cells, B-cell-depleted T cells, or PBMCs supplied cDNA or gDNA.

As processed by the authors: How many nucleated cells were present was estimated from reference gene primer amplification. The data were produced by immunoSEQ multiplex PCR, yet TCRdb's version contains in-frame clones alone and is incomplete. From that table come the V and J calls and clone size; the DNA was used to work out D and trimming. This sample has 150,000 to 200,000 clones, with about 85% found just once. The specimen sequenced was peripheral blood. The source of this sequence is a woman between 45 and 60 years old with COVID-19, enrolled during active disease.

Here the CDR3 DNA reads TGTGCCAGCAGCTTGGACGTCAGGGGGACTCCTAGATACAATGAGCAGTTCTTC. Residues: CASSLDVRGTPRYNEQFF. The chain recombines TRBV5-6 with TRBJ2-1; possibly TRBD1 for D (7 bases). V shed 0 bases and J shed 4 bases, with 20 bases lying between them. The CDR3 runs to 18 residues. CDR1 is SGHDT and CDR2 is YYEEEE in the germline V gene.